This T cell receptor beta chain is from a study of blood T cell repertoires in COVID-19. Whole-study context: Researchers got acute and convalescent COVID-19 samples from the United States, Italy and Spain. Sample material is recorded as cDNA or gDNA derived from T cells, B-cell-depleted T cells, or PBMCs.

This clone has just one count. As processed by the authors: Amplification of reference gene primers was used by the study to estimate nucleated cell counts. Profiling relied on immunoSEQ multiplex PCR, and the TCRdb table lists in-frame clones only, not all of them. V and J calls and clone size follow that table, whereas D and trimming were derived from the DNA. Of approximately 170,000 clones listed, roughly nine tenths are singletons. Germline CDR1 and CDR2: SGDLS and YYNGEE. This CDR3 spans 18 amino acids. V lost 2 bases, J lost 2 bases, and 14 bases stayed unmatched. V is TRBV9 and J is TRBJ2-5; 8 bases map to TRBD2. Sample: peripheral blood. This receptor was obtained from a woman aged 70-85 years with acute or convalescent COVID-19. The CDR3 here is CASSVGFGAGGLQETQYF. CDR3 nucleotide sequence: TGTGCCAGCAGCGTTGGGTTCGGGGCGGGAGGACTTCAAGAGACCCAGTACTTC.